The TCR beta chain under discussion was sequenced for a study of T-cell reconstitution after alpha-beta-depleted transplantation in children (TCRdb year 2016). General notes on the study: Using TCR repertoire profiling, the study quantitatively followed how T-cell immune reconstitution unfolded in children after TCRalphabeta/CD19-depleted allogeneic hematopoietic cell transplantation.

The table lists this clonotype with many counts. The antigen this receptor binds is unknown. Nothing much larger sits one base from this clone, and base qualities are not available. The CDR3 goes from the cysteine to the phenylalanine over 16 residues. Only the CDR3 DNA stays, 48 bases, in frame from base 1. CDR1 and CDR2, looked up from the germline V gene, are KGHSH and LQKENI. Relative to germline, V is 2 bases shorter and J is 6 bases shorter, with 17 bases between their ends. The library was produced with PCR. The sequencer was an Illumina HiSeq 2500. TCR libraries were prepared with molecular barcoding, using unique molecular identifiers to normalize TCRbeta repertoire quantification. The public reads were reanalyzed by TCRdb: fastp trimming at Q25, MiXCR alignment, in-frame beta chains only. Each record represents a unique CDR3 protein, reported with the most common genes and DNA among its rows. Present in this sample are more than 200,000 distinct CDR3 sequences, approximately 9.9% of which were seen just once. Of the sample, approximately 5.4% falls within the top ten clones.

Recombination joined TRBV18 with TRBJ2-1; the D gene cannot be resolved reliably. This clonotype originated in a human donor who donated a stem cell graft to a child with SCID. Sequenced material: PBMCs from the stem cell graft donor, taken from the stem cell graft. The CDR3 is CASSPSIGVVSNEQFF. The nucleotide sequence reads TGTGCCAGCTCACCAAGTATCGGTGTGGTTTCCAATGAGCAGTTCTTC.